This is a list of T cell receptor beta chains from one sample in a study of regulatory dendritic cells for organ transplantation. Some clones are missing from TCRdb's copy, which holds only in-frame ones; the method was immunoSEQ multiplex PCR. In the table there are around 5,400 clones, approximately 74% of which are singletons. Their antigen targets remain unknown. Sequenced material: memory CD8+ T cells from blood cultured with regulatory dendritic cells. These receptors came from a human donor in good health. The CDR3 runs from the conserved cysteine through the conserved F or W.

v_gene	j_gene	CDR3aa
TRBV7-9	TRBJ1-1	CASKLDIEPEAFF
TRBV29-1	TRBJ1-4	CSGYSATNEKLFF
TRBV6-1	TRBJ2-1	CASSELAGGNEQFF
TRBV27	TRBJ2-1	CASSRSKAGGLNEQFF
TRBV27	TRBJ1-5	CASSSGTGISQPQHF
TRBV11-2	TRBJ2-1	CASSGGTSGRGDEQFF
TRBV5-1	TRBJ1-1	CASTYRGMNTEAFF
TRBV4-3	TRBJ2-6	CASSQDGEGSGANVLTF
TRBV25-1	TRBJ1-1	CASHPSEYTEAFF
TRBV6-5	TRBJ1-3	CASSYGESSGNTIYF
TRBV11-2	TRBJ2-7	CASSLATVYEQYF
TRBV4-2	TRBJ2-3	CASSQVGLEDTQYF
TRBV27	TRBJ1-5	CASSQEGSQPQHF
TRBV6-5	TRBJ2-2	CATRTANTGELFF
TRBV19	TRBJ2-1	CASSTHGVDEQFF
TRBV7-9	TRBJ2-3	CASSLSTDSLHADTQYF
TRBV4-1	TRBJ2-5	CASSQELGLRRETQYF
TRBV6-1	TRBJ2-7	CASSTYRDRNYEQYF
TRBV6-4	TRBJ2-3	CASSDSNTDTQYF
TRBV28	TRBJ2-4	CASSLVVWGGIWNIQYF
TRBV9	TRBJ2-1	CASSVDLAAYNEQFF
TRBV5-4	TRBJ1-1	CASSWARGDDFF
TRBV4-2	TRBJ1-1	CASSHLTGGGMNTEAFF
TRBV30	TRBJ2-2	CAWDRDTGELFF
TRBV6-5	TRBJ2-2	CASSPGTSNTGELFF
TRBV4-2	TRBJ2-7	CASSPDLGREAGEQYF
TRBV27	TRBJ1-5	CASSLTASLGNQPQHF
TRBV28	TRBJ1-4	CASSLVGLGEKLFF
TRBV9	TRBJ2-3	CASSVGDVWTGTDTQYF
TRBV7-9	TRBJ2-6	CASSLLGSSSGANVLTF
TRBV6-1	TRBJ2-7	CASTGDWASSYEQYF
TRBV7-9	TRBJ2-1	CASSFSDSSYNEQFF
TRBV4-2	TRBJ2-3	CASSHGKGDTDTQYF
TRBV28	TRBJ1-2	CASSDKGLYYGYTF
TRBV11-3	TRBJ1-1	CASSLGSNTEAFF
TRBV6-5	TRBJ2-7	CASSPPGLEHYEQYF
TRBV7-8	TRBJ1-5	CASSLPGGNQPQHF
TRBV5-1	TRBJ2-6	CASSFNLPQGASSGANVLTF
TRBV10-3	TRBJ2-1	CAISEGHPQDEQFF
TRBV7-9	TRBJ2-2	CASSPRGGYTGELFF
TRBV27	TRBJ1-2	CASSPGPWVVYGYTF
TRBV6-1	TRBJ2-7	CASSEEIESRRPYGYEQYF